The 10 T cell receptor beta chains below come from one sample, sequenced in a study of cytomegalovirus exposure and HLA in healthy donors. Primers included in the PCR were 60 Vbeta and 13 Jbeta primers. Method: immunoSEQ multiplex PCR; TCRdb's copy keeps in-frame clones and lacks some. The table records 95,000 to 150,000 clones, about 81% of them present only once. Specimen: PBMCs. Receptors originate from a woman aged 25 to 39 in good health and CMV-seronegative.

The chain links TRBV5-1 to TRBJ2-1, with TRBD2 identical over 11 bases. V lost 4 bases to trimming and J lost 5 bases; unmatched junction nucleotides: 5. From germline, CDR1 is SGHRS and CDR2 YFSETQ. CDR3 size: 15 residues. CDR3 amino acids: CASSNSGRGHNEQFF. As DNA, the CDR3 is TGCGCCAGCAGCAATAGCGGGAGGGGGCACAATGAGCAGTTCTTC.

The rearrangement joins TRBV6-5 to TRBJ1-2; D is perhaps TRBD1 (5 bases). Germline CDR1 and CDR2: MNHEY and SVGAGI. Trimming left V 5 bases short and J 5 bases short, with 15 bases between. CDR3 length: 14 residues. CDR3 nucleotides: TGTGCCAGCAGTCACGGAGGGGCGGGATATGGCTACACCTTC. Its translation is CASSHGGAGYGYTF.

The chain employs TRBV6-5 and TRBJ2-3; D is perhaps TRBD2 (5 bases). Germline V gene data show CDR1 as MNHEY and CDR2 as SVGAGI. This CDR3 contains 14 residues. V was shortened by 0 bases and J by 5 bases, with 9 bases between the two germline ends. CDR3 region: CASSYSLARDTQYF. CDR3 nucleotide sequence: TGTGCCAGCAGTTACTCCCTAGCCAGAGATACGCAGTATTTT.

The CDR3 protein is CSVEMTSSRYNEQFF. The CDR3 bases are TGCAGCGTTGAAATGACGTCTAGCCGCTACAATGAGCAGTTCTTC. The V gene is TRBV29-1, the J gene TRBJ2-1, with D perhaps matching TRBD2 (5 bases). Trimming left V 2 bases short and J 3 bases short, with 14 bases between. This CDR3 region has 15 residues. The germline CDR1 and CDR2 sequences are SQVTM and ANQGSEA.

This clone was found a few times. The chain links TRBV15 to TRBJ2-5; maybe TRBD2 (7 bases). The CDR3 totals 16 residues. Trimming took 5 bases from V and 5 from J, leaving 21 bases between them. Germline CDR1 reads LNHNV; CDR2 reads YYDKDF (reference sequence). The CDR3 region is CATSGGGGLKWETQYF. The CDR3 DNA follows: TGTGCCACCAGCGGTGGGGGGGGCCTCAAATGGGAGACCCAGTACTTC.

The chain carries TRBV5-4 and TRBJ1-1; D unresolved. Germline V gene lookup returns CDR1 SGHNT and CDR2 YYREEE (reference sequence). V lost 2 bases to trimming and J lost 0 bases, with 8 bases between them. This CDR3 contains 14 residues. The CDR3 nucleotides are TGTGCCAGCAGCTTTATGGCCCTGAACACTGAAGCTTTCTTT. Translation gives CASSFMALNTEAFF.

This sequence joins TRBV9 and TRBJ1-4, with TRBD1 as a possible D gene (5 bases). CDR3 length: 18 residues. The ends were cut back, 4 bases at V and 3 bases at J, with 22 bases in the middle. The germline CDR1 and CDR2 sequences are SGDLS and YYNGEE. The CDR3 loop reads CASSPTPDSYQSNEKLFF. The CDR3 DNA follows: TGTGCCAGCAGCCCTACCCCTGACAGCTACCAGTCTAATGAAAAACTGTTTTTT.

This chain links TRBV6-1 with TRBJ1-6; possible D gene TRBD1, 6 bases. CDR3 length: 15 amino acids. The V end was cut by 2 bases, the J end by 9 bases, with 14 bases between. Germline lookup yields CDR1 MNHNS and CDR2 SASEGT. The CDR3 region is CASSESRGSSSPLHF. In DNA, the CDR3 is TGTGCCAGCAGTGAATCCAGGGGATCCAGTTCACCCCTCCACTTT.

The gene calls are TRBV5-1 and TRBJ2-2, with 8 bases that match TRBD2. V was clipped by 2 bases and J by 0 bases; unmatched bases: 3. In germline, CDR1 is SGHRS, CDR2 YFSETQ. This CDR3 has 16 amino acids. CDR3 protein: CASSLIAGPNTGELFF. For the CDR3, the DNA is TGCGCCAGCAGCTTAATAGCGGGGCCGAACACCGGGGAGCTGTTTTTT.

This clone showed up just a few times. This sequence joins TRBV6-6 and TRBJ2-7; perhaps TRBD2 as D (5 bases). The V end lost 0 bases, the J end lost 2 bases, and 14 bases lay between the germline ends. Germline V gene sequence: CDR1 MNHNY, CDR2 SVGAGI (reference sequence). This CDR3 has 16 residues. The chain's CDR3 is CASSYSGERPTYEQYF. The CDR3 coding sequence is TGTGCCAGCAGTTACTCCGGGGAGAGGCCTACCTACGAGCAGTACTTC.